These T cell receptor beta chains were read from a single sample in a study of vaccination and CD4 T cells after COVID-19. TCRdb reprocessed the PCR reads with MiXCR, giving one entry per CDR3 protein. This sample carries about 12,000 distinct CDR3 sequences, 36% of them seen once, and the ten largest clones take around 20%. The antigens these receptors bind are not known. The sample was cultured CD4+ T cells from blood. The source is a human donor with COVID-19. Each CDR3 is given with its conserved first and last residue. A D gene is named only where the DNA matches it firmly. A row's size may be missing; if present it is once, few, many or a size class.

clone_size	v_call	j_call	d_call	cdr3_nt	cdr3_aa
few	TRBV27	TRBJ2-3	TRBD1	TGTGCCATAAAACCCCAAAAGGACAGGACGCTCACAGATACGCAGTATTTT	CAIKPQKDRTLTDTQYF
few	TRBV18	TRBJ1-2	.	TGTGCCAGCTCACCGGGCAGGGGCGGCTATGGCTACACCTTC	CASSPGRGGYGYTF
few	TRBV15	TRBJ1-5	.	TGTGCCACCAGCAGAGATCTTGCCAGGGGCCAACAGCCCCAGCATTTT	CATSRDLARGQQPQHF
.	TRBV2	TRBJ1-6	.	TGTGCCAGCAGGAGTGGGGAGGGTTCACCCCTCCACTTT	CASRSGEGSPLHF
.	TRBV23-1	TRBJ2-1	TRBD2	TGCGCCAGCAGTCAAGCTAGCGGGGGGTCATACAATGAGCAGTTCTTC	CASSQASGGSYNEQFF
few	TRBV23-1	TRBJ1-1	.	TGCGCCAGCACCTGGGACACTTACAACACTGAAGCTTTCTTT	CASTWDTYNTEAFF
few	TRBV11-3	TRBJ2-3	TRBD2	TGTGCCAGCAGCAGGACTAGCGGACGCACAGATAGGGGGTATTTT	CASSRTSGRTDRGYF
.	TRBV6-9	TRBJ1-1	.	TGTGCCAGCAGCCGCTCGCGCCGGGCCCCCTGTTGGCACACTGAAGCTTTCTTT	CASSRSRRAPCWHTEAFF
.	TRBV9	TRBJ2-5	TRBD2	TGTGCCAGCAGCGTAGGTGGACGGGGGGGCCAGGGAGAGACCCAGTACTTC	CASSVGGRGGQGETQYF
.	TRBV7-2	TRBJ2-7	.	TGTGCCAGCAGCCCAGGGGCCAGCTATCCTTACGAGCAGTACTTC	CASSPGASYPYEQYF
.	TRBV7-3	TRBJ1-6	.	TGTGCCAGCAGCTTATCCGGACAGCATAATTCACCCCTCCACTTT	CASSLSGQHNSPLHF
few	TRBV20-1	TRBJ1-4	TRBD1	TGCAGTGCACAGACAGGGGGGAATGAAAAACTGTTTTTT	CSAQTGGNEKLFF
.	TRBV6-1	TRBJ2-3	.	TGTGCCAGCAGGGGTCCGGCCACAGATACGCAGTATTTT	CASRGPATDTQYF